This T cell receptor (beta chain) was sequenced for a study of T cell clonotyping in hematopoietic cell transplantation (dated by TCRdb to the early 2020s). About the study as a whole: Pretransplant samples from recipients were collected after cytoreduction. The study collected 135 blood samples from 30 to 40 consecutive transplant recipients and their related donors. Patients were recruited between September 2015 and 2017 and followed until September 2020 or death.

On this clone itself: Its antigen is unknown. Base-call qualities are not available, and no considerably larger clone is one nucleotide away.

The immunoSEQ assay, a bias-controlled multiplex PCR using V- and J-specific primers, was used to amplify TCR beta CDR3 regions from genomic DNA. A second PCR step added a proprietary barcode and Illumina adapter sequences to the CDR3 amplicons. An Illumina MiSeq instrument was used to sequence the CDR3 libraries. In the authors' own workflow: Export and quality control were done with immunoSEQ Analyzer 3.0, while downstream analyses used R Bioconductor and Immunarch. Only productive rearrangements in the normalized downsampled data set went into calculating the repertoire metrics. In the normalized cohort, clonotypes with more than 5 templates were defined as pathologically expanded. The Inverse Simpson Index served as the measure of repertoire diversity. To capture all clonotypes, the CMV-specificity analyses were run on the non-normalized data set. TCRdb holds this immuneACCESS table with in-frame rearrangements only. Some clones are missing; in checked studies, unresolved V genes explain under half, and the rest has no known cause. V, J and clone size were drawn from that table, and D and trimming were deduced from the DNA. This sample holds about 41,000 clones; about 85% were observed only once. Approximately 3% of the sample comes from the top ten.

Overall study outcomes, separate from this receptor: A decrease in recipient TCR diversity was observed after transplant, and a progressive increase in pathologically expanded clonotypes was seen from day 30 to day 180. Sample size was limited, and cells were not sorted, so CD4 and CD8 repertoire contributions could not be separated. Only a small fraction of recipient repertoires overlapped donor repertoires, with over 95% appearing de novo at the given depth. Inverse Simpson Index values from donors and from recipients before transplant predicted broader TCR repertoire diversity after transplant.

Explained via the paper, the time point label denotes: recipient sample about 28 days before transplant, after cytoreduction. Recipient blood was collected about 28 days before transplant and at days 30, 100 and 180 after transplant. Nuclei Lysis Solution was used to extract genomic DNA from fresh or cryopreserved unfractionated peripheral blood mononuclear cells. The CDR3 contains 17 residues, cysteine and phenylalanine counted. Just CDR3 DNA is preserved here, 51 bases in frame from base 1. The junction shows trimming of 2 bases on V and 0 bases on J, and the gene matches do not reach 5 bases of it. The germline V gene yields LGHNA for CDR1 and YSLEER for CDR2.

Recombination joined TRBV4-3 with TRBJ1-1; 11 central nucleotides agree with TRBD1. The sample was peripheral blood mononuclear cells, taken before stem cell transplant. The TCR sequence derives from a man aged 60 to 69 with acute myeloid leukemia. Some clones in this sample may be carry-over from other donors' samples. The CDR3 has the sequence CASSQHRDRGMNTEAFF. The nucleotide sequence is TGCGCCAGCAGCCAACACCGGGACAGGGGGATGAACACTGAAGCTTTCTTT.